This T cell receptor beta chain was obtained from a study of neoadjuvant anti-PD-1 for oral cavity cancer (TCRdb year 2021). Notes on the research overall: Patients mostly received three to four biweekly doses of nivolumab at 3 mg/kg before curative-intent surgical resection. Patients who did not progress were given a fourth nivolumab dose at about day 43 and had definitive surgical resection on days 50-56. Under RECIST 1.1, a patient counted as a responder if showing complete response, partial response or stable disease, and as a non-responder if showing progression. The parent correlative cohort included around twelve patients, with an approximately 35% response rate. Study-wide findings and limitations: Higher pretreatment blood TCRbeta clonality and lower post-treatment tumor TCRbeta clonality were correlated with higher pretreatment blood Treg/Th17 ratios. TCR analyses included only a few patients per response group, and the authors called for larger cohorts for validation. After neoadjuvant nivolumab, significantly higher T cell clonality (Gini index) was found within PBMCs in non-responders than in responders.

For deep sequencing, PBMC libraries mostly used approximately 0.45 ug of input genomic DNA, with six replicates for each sample. The immunoSEQ hsTCRbeta kit was used to prepare TCRbeta libraries according to the manufacturer's instructions. The completed libraries were mixed into a single pool at 3 nM, then sequenced with an Illumina NovaSeq 6000 S4 flow cell. Turning to the authors' computational methods: Raw data preprocessing and quality control were performed with the immunoSEQ Analyzer. The analysis was restricted to productive rearrangements, with each unique CDR3 amino acid sequence defining a clonotype. Repertoire clonality was estimated as the Gini-Simpson index, which was calculated using the R package tcR. Gini indices were compared with Student's t test, and associations with tumor size change were assessed by Pearson correlation. Drawn from immuneACCESS, this table holds only the in-frame rearrangements with V and J called that TCRdb kept. Clones are partly lost; checked studies trace under half to an unresolved V gene and leave the rest unexplained. For V, J and clone size, that table is used; D and trimming come from the DNA. This sample comprises thousands of clones, 50% to 80% of them detected only once. Clones ranked in the top ten supply around 3.2% of the sample.

Note on this clone: No antigen is known for it. Per-nucleotide qualities are absent, and no much larger clonotype sits a single base away.

What this sample's time point label stands for: after neoadjuvant nivolumab, at surgical resection. Patients were newly diagnosed with stage II-IVA oral cavity squamous cell carcinoma and had received no prior systemic or radiation treatment. Everyone in the cohort had locally advanced, HPV-negative oral cavity squamous cell carcinoma. Peripheral blood mononuclear cells were analyzed directly and were not maintained or expanded in culture. The samples were drawn from a longitudinal correlative study tied to a single-arm phase II trial testing neoadjuvant nivolumab in oral cavity squamous cell carcinoma. Subject-matched pre- and post-treatment PBMCs and tumors from three responders and three non-responders underwent genomic DNA-based TCRbeta sequencing. Peripheral blood mononuclear cells were collected once before nivolumab treatment and again after treatment, at the time of surgery. The Maxwell RSC DNA from Cells kit was used to isolate genomic DNA from PBMCs.

CDR1 is given as MDHEN and CDR2 as SYDVKM, both from the germline V gene. The CDR3 starts with the cysteine, ends with the phenylalanine, and has 14 residues. The sequence is cut down to CDR3 DNA, 42 bases in frame from base 1. Trimming takes 7 bases from V and 8 bases from J, and the germline ends sit 17 bases apart. Sequencing was performed on PBMCs, taken after nivolumab (anti-PD-1) treatment. The sequence is built from TRBV28 and TRBJ1-4; confidence is insufficient to name the D gene. The clonotype originates from a person aged 35 to 85 with oral cavity squamous cell carcinoma. The base sequence is TGTGCCAGCAACCCTGGGGAGGTTGGGGAAAAACTGTTTTTT. This codes for CASNPGEVGEKLFF.